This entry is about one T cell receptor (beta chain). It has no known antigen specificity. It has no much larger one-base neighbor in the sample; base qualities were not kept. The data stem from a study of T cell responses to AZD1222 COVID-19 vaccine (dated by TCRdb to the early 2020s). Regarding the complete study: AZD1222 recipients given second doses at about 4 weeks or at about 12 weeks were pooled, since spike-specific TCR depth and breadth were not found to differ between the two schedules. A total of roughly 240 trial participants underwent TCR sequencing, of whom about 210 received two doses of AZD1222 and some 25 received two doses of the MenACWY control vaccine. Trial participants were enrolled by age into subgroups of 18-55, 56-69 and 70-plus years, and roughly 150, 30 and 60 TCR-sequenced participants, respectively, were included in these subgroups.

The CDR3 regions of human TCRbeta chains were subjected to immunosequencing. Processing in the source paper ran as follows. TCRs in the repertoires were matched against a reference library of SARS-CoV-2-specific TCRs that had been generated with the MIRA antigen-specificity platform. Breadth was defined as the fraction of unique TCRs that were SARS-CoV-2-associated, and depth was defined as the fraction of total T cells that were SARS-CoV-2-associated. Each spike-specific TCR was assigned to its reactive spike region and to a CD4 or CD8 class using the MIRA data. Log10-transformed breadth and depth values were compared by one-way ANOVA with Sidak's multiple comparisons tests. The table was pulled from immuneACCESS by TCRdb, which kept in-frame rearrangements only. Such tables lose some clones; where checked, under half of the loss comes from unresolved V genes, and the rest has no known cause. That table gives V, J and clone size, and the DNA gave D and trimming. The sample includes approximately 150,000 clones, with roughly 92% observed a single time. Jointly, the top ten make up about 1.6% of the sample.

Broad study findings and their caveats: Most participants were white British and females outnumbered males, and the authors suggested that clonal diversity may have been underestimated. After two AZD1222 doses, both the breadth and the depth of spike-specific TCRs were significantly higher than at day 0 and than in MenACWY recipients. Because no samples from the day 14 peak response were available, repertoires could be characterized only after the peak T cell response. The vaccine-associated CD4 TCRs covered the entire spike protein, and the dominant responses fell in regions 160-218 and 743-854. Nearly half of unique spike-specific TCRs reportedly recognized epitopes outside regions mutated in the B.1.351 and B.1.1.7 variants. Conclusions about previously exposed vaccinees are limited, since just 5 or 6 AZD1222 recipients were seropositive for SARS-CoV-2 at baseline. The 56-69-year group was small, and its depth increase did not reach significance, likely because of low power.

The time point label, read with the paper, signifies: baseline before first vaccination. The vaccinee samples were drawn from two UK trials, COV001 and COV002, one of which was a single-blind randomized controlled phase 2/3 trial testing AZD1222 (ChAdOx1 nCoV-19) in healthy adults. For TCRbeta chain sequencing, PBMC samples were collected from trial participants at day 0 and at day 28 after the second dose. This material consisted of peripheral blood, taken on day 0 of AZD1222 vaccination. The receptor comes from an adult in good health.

The sequence in DNA is TGTGCCAGCGGGGCGGGGGAGTCCAATGATTACAATGAGCAGTTCTTC. Its protein product is CASGAGESNDYNEQFF. This chain is built from TRBV4-2 and TRBJ2-1, with 7 bases aligning to TRBD2. CDR1 is given as LGHNA and CDR2 as YNFKEQ, both from the germline V gene. V is trimmed back by 8 bases and J by 4 bases, and the junction contains 14 bases that no gene match accounts for. Reading from cysteine to phenylalanine, the CDR3 counts 16 amino acids. The kept DNA is CDR3 alone, 48 bases in frame from the first base.